This TCR beta chain originates from a study of cytomegalovirus exposure and HLA in healthy donors. Both 60 Vbeta primers and 13 Jbeta primers went into the PCR. Profiled with immunoSEQ multiplex PCR; TCRdb holds only in-frame clones, not every one. In the table there are approximately 80,000 clones, 78% of which are singletons. Germline loops: CDR1 SGHRS, CDR2 YFSETQ. This CDR3 region has 15 residues. The V and J ends lost 0 bases and 0 bases respectively, with 7 bases between them. Worth noting for this clone: Other DNA sequences in this specimen translate into the identical CDR3.

This chain uses TRBV5-1 with TRBJ1-5; the D gene is possibly TRBD1 (6 bases). This sequence was found in a male donor in good health and CMV-seropositive. The sample taken for sequencing was PBMCs. The CDR3 spells CASSLEGVSNQPQHF. In DNA, the CDR3 is TGCGCCAGCAGCTTGGAGGGGGTTAGCAATCAGCCCCAGCATTTT. The full variable domain, its missing parts supplied by reference TRBV5-1 and TRBJ1-5, is KAGVTQTPRYLIKTRGQQVTLSCSPISGHRSVSWYQQTPGQGLQFLFEYFSETQRNKGNFPGRFSGRQFSNSRSEMNVSTLELGDSALYLCASSLEGVSNQPQHFGDGTRLSIL.